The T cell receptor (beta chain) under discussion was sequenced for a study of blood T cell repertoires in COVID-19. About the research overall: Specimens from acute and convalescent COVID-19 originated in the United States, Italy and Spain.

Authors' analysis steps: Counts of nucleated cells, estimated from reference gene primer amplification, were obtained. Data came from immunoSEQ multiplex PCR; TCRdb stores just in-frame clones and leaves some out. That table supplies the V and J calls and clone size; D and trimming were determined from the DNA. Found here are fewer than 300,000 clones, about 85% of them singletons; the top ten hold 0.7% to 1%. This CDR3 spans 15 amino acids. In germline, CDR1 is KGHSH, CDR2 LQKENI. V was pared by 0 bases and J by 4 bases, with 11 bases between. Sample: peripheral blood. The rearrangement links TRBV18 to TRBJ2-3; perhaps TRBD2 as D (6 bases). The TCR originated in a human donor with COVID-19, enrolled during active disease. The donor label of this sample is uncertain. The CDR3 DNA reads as TGTGCCAGCTCACCACCGGGAGGCCAGGCAGATACGCAGTATTTT. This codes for CASSPPGGQADTQYF.